Below are 14 T cell receptor beta chains sequenced from a single sample in a study of early T cells in non-severe SARS-CoV-2 infection. TCRdb re-called the 5' RACE reads with MiXCR, one entry per CDR3 protein. The repertoire holds over 50,000 distinct CDR3 sequences, with about 7.7% as singletons. The input for sequencing was whole blood, taken at baseline. Receptor source: an adult who was a healthcare worker with PCR-confirmed SARS-CoV-2 infection or an uninfected control (not recorded which).

V usage is TRBV12-3 or TRBV12-4 and J usage is TRBJ1-6; D is ambiguous. V shed 3 bases and J shed 9 bases, with 6 bases lying between them. The CDR3 is made up of 12 amino acids. The CDR3 nucleotides read TGTGCCAGCAGTTTCTCGAGTTCACCCCTCCACTTT. Protein: CASSFSSSPLHF.

The rearrangement uses TRBV12-3 or TRBV12-4 and TRBJ1-2; D is undetermined. This CDR3 contains 13 residues. Trimming removed 2 bases from V and 8 bases from J, with 12 bases in between. CDR3 nucleotides: TGTGCCAGCAGTTTAAGTCCTTCGGGAGGCTACACCTTC. As protein: CASSLSPSGGYTF.

This clonotype was observed at least ten times. V is TRBV28 and J is TRBJ1-2; D is perhaps TRBD1 (6 bases). The germline V gene encodes CDR1 MDHEN and CDR2 SYDVKM. V was clipped by 5 bases and J by 7 bases, with 14 bases between them. The CDR3 loop spans 13 amino acids. The CDR3 DNA reads TGTGCCAGCAGTCTACAGGGTACGGCTGGCTACACCTTC. It translates to CASSLQGTAGYTF.

The chain has TRBV25-1 and TRBJ1-5; D is perhaps TRBD1 (5 bases). This CDR3 is built from 15 residues. Between the trimmed V and J ends, which lost 5 bases and 2 bases, there was a span of 13 bases. Germline CDR1 and CDR2: MGHDK and SYGVNS. The CDR3 nucleotides read TGTGCCAGCAGTCGGACGGGGGAGGGCAATCAGCCCCAGCATTTT. This encodes CASSRTGEGNQPQHF.

The table lists this clonotype with many counts. The chain employs TRBV11-2 and TRBJ1-1; no clear D gene. This CDR3 region has 13 residues. Trimming shortened V by 2 bases and J by 0 bases, and 4 bases separated the two germline ends. From germline, CDR1 is SGHAT and CDR2 FQNNGV. The CDR3 DNA is TGTGCCAGCAGCTTACGGCTGAACACTGAAGCTTTCTTT. Residues: CASSLRLNTEAFF.

This clonotype was seen a few times. J is TRBJ1-1 and V is TRBV5-1; 7 bases agree with TRBD1. The germline V gene has CDR1 SGHRS and CDR2 YFSETQ. CDR3 size: 15 residues. V dropped 0 bases and J dropped 4; count of bases not matched to a gene: 6. CDR3 loop: CASSLVQGVSTEAFF. As DNA, the CDR3 is TGCGCCAGCAGCTTGGTCCAGGGGGTAAGCACTGAAGCTTTCTTT. Full variable domain (rest looked up from reference TRBV5-1 and TRBJ1-1): KAGVTQTPRYLIKTRGQQVTLSCSPISGHRSVSWYQQTPGQGLQFLFEYFSETQRNKGNFPGRFSGRQFSNSRSEMNVSTLELGDSALYLCASSLVQGVSTEAFFGQGTRLTVV.

This clonotype was counted only a few times. The chain is built from TRBV6-1 and TRBJ2-3; D is possibly TRBD2 (5 bases). Deletions cut 2 bases from V and 3 bases from J, with 12 bases between. Germline V gene sequence: CDR1 MNHNS, CDR2 SASEGT. This CDR3 has 15 residues. CDR3 in amino acids: CASSEPGRITDTQYF. The CDR3 bases are TGTGCCAGCAGTGAACCGGGAAGGATTACAGATACGCAGTATTTT.

A few counts support this clonotype. The chain employs TRBV7-3 and TRBJ2-1; D gene ambiguous. The germline gives CDR1 SGHTA, CDR2 FQGTGA. The CDR3 has 13 amino acids. V lost 5 bases to trimming and J lost 6 bases, with 11 bases between them. The CDR3 reads CASSPPLGNEQFF. The CDR3 DNA sequence: TGTGCCAGCAGCCCACCGCTGGGCAATGAGCAGTTCTTC.

The V and J genes are TRBV5-1 and TRBJ2-3; 7 bases match TRBD1. V dropped 4 bases and J dropped 1; count of bases not matched to a gene: 6. The germline V gene encodes CDR1 SGHRS and CDR2 YFSETQ. The CDR3 has 15 residues. For the CDR3, the DNA is TGCGCCAGCAGCCCCGACAGGGAGCGCACAGATACGCAGTATTTT. Residues: CASSPDRERTDTQYF.

This clonotype was recorded at least ten times. V and J are TRBV11-2 and TRBJ2-2; D unresolved. Trimming shortened V by 5 bases and J by 5 bases, and 6 bases separated the two germline ends. The CDR3 has 12 residues. Germline-derived CDR1 and CDR2 are SGHAT and FQNNGV. This chain's CDR3 is CASSGVTGELFF. The DNA of the CDR3 is TGTGCCAGCAGCGGGGTTACCGGGGAGCTGTTTTTT. The full variable domain, with the rest looked up from reference TRBV11-2 and TRBJ2-2, is EAGVAQSPRYKIIEKRQSVAFWCNPISGHATLYWYQQILGQGPKLLIQFQNNGVVDDSQLPKDRFSAERLKGVDSTLKIQPAKLEDSAVYLCASSGVTGELFFGEGSRLTVL.

This clonotype was picked up a small number of times. This chain joins TRBV3-1 and TRBJ2-1, with a weak D call TRBD2 (6 bases). The germline CDR1 and CDR2 sequences are LGHDT and YNNKEL (reference sequence). This CDR3 spans 18 amino acids. V dropped 4 bases and J dropped 4 bases, with 23 bases sitting between them. The CDR3 region is CASSPQGVSGGPYNEQFF. DNA for the CDR3: TGTGCCAGCAGCCCACAAGGGGTATCAGGAGGGCCTTACAATGAGCAGTTCTTC.

This clonotype was observed many times. This chain connects TRBV14 to TRBJ2-1; 11 positions agree with TRBD2. Germline V CDR1 and CDR2: SGHDN, FVKESK. V lost 8 bases, J lost 6 bases, and 6 bases stayed unmatched. CDR3 length: 14 amino acids. CDR3 loop: CASSRLAGGNEQFF. The CDR3 DNA reads as TGTGCCAGCTCCCGGCTAGCGGGGGGCAATGAGCAGTTCTTC.

The chain recombines TRBV6-6 with TRBJ2-5; no clear D. Per the germline V gene, CDR1 is MNHNY and CDR2 is SVGAGI (reference sequence). Trimming shortened V by 8 bases and J by 1 base, and 14 bases separated the two germline ends. CDR3 size: 14 residues. CDR3 sequence (DNA): TGTGCCAGCGAGTGGGGTCCCCCCCAAGAGACCCAGTACTTC. Translated, it gives CASEWGPPQETQYF.

This clonotype was seen many times. The genes are TRBV12-3 or TRBV12-4 and TRBJ2-1; D is possibly TRBD1 (5 bases). The CDR3 length is 16 residues. V lost 4 bases to trimming and J lost 5 bases, with 18 bases between them. This CDR3 reads CASSWLRQQTHNEQFF. The CDR3 DNA is TGTGCCAGCAGTTGGTTGCGACAGCAGACCCACAATGAGCAGTTCTTC.